This T cell receptor beta chain was recovered during a study of cytomegalovirus exposure and HLA in healthy donors. Regarding this clone: No antigen is known for it.

This CDR3 has 15 amino acids. Study conclusions and caveats: CMV antigen specificity was confirmed in vitro for three CMV-associated chains. Several top significant clusters appeared, in a later analysis, to be linked to common viral pathogens. Most TCR beta V segments were productive about 87% or about 30% of the time in an earlier analysis.

The PCR employed 60 Vbeta primers together with 13 Jbeta primers. The method was immunoSEQ multiplex PCR; TCRdb's version includes in-frame clones alone and lacks a portion of them. The sample consists of over 150,000 clones, approximately 77% of them appearing once. The sequence derives from a male donor in good health and CMV-seropositive. The gene calls are TRBV21-1 and TRBJ1-6; the table's D call, TRBD1, was not checked against the DNA. TRBV21-1 is reported as a pseudogene. Sequencing was done on a sample of PBMCs. The CDR3 nucleotides read TGTGCCAGCAGCAAGCGGGACAGGTATAATTCACCCCTCCACTTT. Amino acids: CASSKRDRYNSPLHF.